The 23 T cell receptor beta chains given below trace back to one sample, sequenced in a study of T cell responses to AZD1222 COVID-19 vaccine (dated by TCRdb to the early 2020s). Receptor libraries were prepared by the immunoSEQ multiplex PCR assay. In TCRdb, the immuneACCESS table is reduced to in-frame sequences with V and J assigned. These tables do not hold every clone; where another copy was compared, an unresolved V gene accounts for under half, and the others remain unexplained. The sample table holds some 150,000 clones, of which around 90% were seen once. The ten biggest clones cover about 5.4% of the sample. Interpreted using the paper, the time point label stands for: about 28 days (+/-7) after the second vaccine dose. Read against the paper, the sample's treatment or condition label means: meningococcal conjugate vaccine given as trial control. The sequenced sample was peripheral blood, obtained 28 days after the second dose of the MenACWY control vaccine. The receptor source for this set is an adult who received the MenACWY meningococcal vaccine as a control.

The chain recombines TRBV5-4 with TRBJ2-3; possible D gene TRBD2, 6 bases. CDR1 and CDR2 (germline): SGHNT, YYREEE (reference sequence). This CDR3 region has 13 residues. The V end was cut by 4 bases, the J end by 5 bases, with 11 bases between. CDR3 in DNA: TGTGCCAGCAGCCGATTCGGGGGAGATACGCAGTATTTT. Protein sequence: CASSRFGGDTQYF.

The count of this clone is one. This chain joins TRBV6-2 or TRBV6-3 and TRBJ2-1; D is undetermined. The CDR3 has 15 amino acids. Germline-derived CDR1 and CDR2 are MNHEY and SVGEGT. Trimming left V 6 bases short and J 0 bases short, with 12 bases between. In nucleotides, the CDR3 is TGTGCCAGCAGCCTTGGGGAAAGCTCCTACAATGAGCAGTTCTTC. Translation: CASSLGESSYNEQFF.

The J gene is TRBJ2-5, the V gene TRBV29-1; possibly TRBD2 for D (6 bases). This CDR3 has 15 residues. Germline values: CDR1 SQVTM, CDR2 ANQGSEA. V was cut by 3 bases and J by 5 bases, with 19 bases left in between. The CDR3 region has the DNA TGCAGCGTTGATGGGTGGGCAGGGAGGCGGGAGACCCAGTACTTC. Translation: CSVDGWAGRRETQYF.

The chain couples TRBV7-2 to TRBJ1-6; maybe TRBD1 (5 bases). From germline, CDR1 is SGHTA and CDR2 FQGNSA. Between the trimmed V and J ends, which lost 2 bases and 10 bases, there was a span of 24 bases. There are 18 residues in the CDR3. The CDR3, as DNA: TGTGCCAGCAGCTTACCCCCCGGCGTGGGTCCGGGACGGTCACCCCTCCACTTT. Translating gives CASSLPPGVGPGRSPLHF.

The chain has TRBV14 and TRBJ1-2; possible D gene TRBD1, 5 bases. With 0 bases removed from V and 4 bases from J, the gap between germline ends came to 12 bases. In germline, CDR1 is SGHDN, CDR2 FVKESK. The CDR3 has 15 residues. The CDR3 sequence: CASSQEGARSYGYTF. The CDR3 bases are TGTGCCAGCAGCCAAGAAGGGGCCAGATCCTATGGCTACACCTTC.

The rearrangement joins TRBV5-4 to TRBJ2-3; 9 nucleotides align to TRBD1. From germline, CDR1 is SGHNT and CDR2 YYREEE (reference sequence). The CDR3 has 16 amino acids. Trimming cost V 8 bases and J 8 bases; bases outside gene matches: 18. The CDR3 is CASSSGRTGVVGTQYF. Written as DNA, the CDR3 is TGTGCCAGTTCATCTGGCAGGACAGGGGTCGTGGGTACGCAGTATTTT. Full variable domain (outside the CDR3, taken from reference TRBV5-4 and TRBJ2-3): ETGVTQSPTHLIKTRGQQVTLRCSSQSGHNTVSWYQQALGQGPQFIFQYYREEENGRGNFPPRFSGLQFPNYSSELNVNALELDDSALYLCASSSGRTGVVGTQYFGPGTRLTVL.

V usage is TRBV20-1 and J usage is TRBJ1-1; 7 nucleotides agree with TRBD1. Germline V gene sequence: CDR1 DFQATT, CDR2 SNEGSKA (reference sequence). CDR3 length equals 11 residues. The CDR3 DNA reads TGCAGACCCGGGCGGACAGGTGAAGCTTTCTTT. Translated, it gives CRPGRTGEAFF.

V and J are TRBV7-2 and TRBJ2-1; TRBD2 agrees at 11 bases. CDR3 length: 14 amino acids. Trimming removed 5 bases from V and 9 bases from J; junction bases left unmatched: 6. Germline CDR1 and CDR2: SGHTA and FQGNSA. This CDR3 is CASSPRTSGREQFF. DNA of the CDR3: TGTGCCAGCAGCCCAAGGACTAGCGGGCGTGAGCAGTTCTTC. The full variable domain, in which reference TRBV7-2 and TRBJ2-1 provide the parts outside the CDR3, is GAGVSQSPSNKVTEKGKDVELRCDPISGHTALYWYRQSLGQGLEFLIYFQGNSAPDKSGLPSDRFSAERTGGSVSTLTIQRTQQEDSAVYLCASSPRTSGREQFFGPGTRLTVL.

V usage is TRBV12-5 and J usage is TRBJ2-2; no reliable D call. CDR3 length equals 14 residues. The V and J ends lost 5 bases and 0 bases respectively, with 7 bases between them. Germline V gene data show CDR1 as LGHNT and CDR2 as FRNRAP. CDR3 coding DNA: TGTGCTAGTGGTCAAGATGCGAACACCGGGGAGCTGTTTTTT. It yields the protein CASGQDANTGELFF.

J is TRBJ1-3 and V is TRBV10-3, with TRBD1 matching over 9 bases. The junction had 4 bases not matched to a gene; V was cut back by 6 bases and J by 4 bases. CDR1 is ENHRY and CDR2 is SYGVKD in the germline V gene. The CDR3 sequence is 14 residues long. CDR3 protein: CAIRTTGGGNTIYF. For the CDR3, the DNA is TGTGCCATCAGAACTACAGGGGGCGGAAACACCATATATTTT.

This CDR3 reads CASSHRQVGTEAFF. The CDR3 DNA reads TGTGCCAGCAGCCATCGACAGGTCGGCACTGAAGCTTTCTTT. This sequence joins TRBV3-1 (or the pseudogene TRBV3-2) and TRBJ1-1; weak D call: TRBD1 (6 bases). The CDR3 spans 14 residues. The germline V gene has CDR1 LGHDT and CDR2 YNNKEL (reference sequence). Trimming cost V 3 bases and J 4 bases, with 12 bases left between them.

The chain joins TRBV24-1 to TRBJ2-1; tentative D call: TRBD1 (7 bases). CDR3 length equals 15 residues. Germline V gene data show CDR1 as KGHDR and CDR2 as SFDVKD. V dropped 7 bases and J dropped 1 base, with 13 bases sitting between them. The CDR3 DNA reads as TGTGCCACCAGCGGGGGCAGGGGGTCCTACAATGAGCAGTTCTTC. Protein: CATSGGRGSYNEQFF.

The chain is built from TRBV7-2 and TRBJ2-7; D perhaps matches TRBD1 (6 bases). Germline CDR1 and CDR2: SGHTA and FQGNSA. There are 15 residues in the CDR3. Deletions cut 1 base from V and 4 bases from J, with 14 bases between. The CDR3 sequence: CASSLVYGQGYEQYF. In DNA, the CDR3 is TGTGCCAGCAGCTTAGTTTACGGGCAGGGGTACGAGCAGTACTTC.

V usage is TRBV11-2 and J usage is TRBJ2-1; 8 bases agree with TRBD2. The germline CDR1 and CDR2 sequences are SGHAT and FQNNGV. The CDR3 has 14 residues. The V gene end was trimmed by 6 bases and the J gene end by 3 bases; junction bases not matched to a gene: 4. In DNA form, the CDR3 reads TGTGCCAGCAGTATGAGCGGGGGCTACAATGAGCAGTTCTTC. As protein: CASSMSGGYNEQFF.

This chain uses TRBV28 with TRBJ1-2; D unresolved. This CDR3 is 12 amino acids long. Germline lookup yields CDR1 MDHEN and CDR2 SYDVKM. V was trimmed by 2 bases and J by 5 bases, leaving 6 bases between them. In nucleotides, the CDR3 is TGTGCCAGCAGTTTAAGAGCGTATGGCTACACCTTC. Translating gives CASSLRAYGYTF.

In nucleotides, the CDR3 is TGTGCCAGCAGCCAGGCTGAGGGACAGTACGGCACCTTC. Residues: CASSQAEGQYGTF. The chain recombines TRBV3-1 (or the pseudogene TRBV3-2) with TRBJ1-2; 7 nucleotides agree with TRBD1. The germline V gene encodes CDR1 LGHDT and CDR2 YNNKEL (reference sequence). V shed 3 bases, J shed 13 bases, and the junction held 11 bases outside the gene matches. CDR3 size: 13 residues.

The rearrangement uses TRBV7-2 and TRBJ2-3; D ambiguous. Per the germline V gene, CDR1 is SGHTA and CDR2 is FQGNSA. The CDR3 has 13 amino acids. V lost 5 bases and J 2 bases, leaving 8 bases between the germline ends. The CDR3 region is CASSPLATDTQYF. Written as DNA, the CDR3 is TGTGCCAGCAGCCCACTGGCCACAGATACGCAGTATTTT.

This rearrangement joins TRBV18 to TRBJ2-2; 7 bases map to TRBD1. The CDR3 loop spans 14 amino acids. Germline CDR1 reads KGHSH; CDR2 reads LQKENI. The ends lost 1 base at V and 4 bases at J; junction bases unmatched: 0. CDR3 DNA sequence: TGTGCCAGCTCACCACAGGGGGCCACCGGGGAGCTGTTTTTT. Translation: CASSPQGATGELFF.

The rearrangement uses TRBV11-2 and TRBJ1-3, with D hard to call. The V gene lost 5 bases and the J gene lost 5 bases, with 7 bases spanning the gap. This CDR3 has 12 amino acids. CDR1 is SGHAT, CDR2 FQNNGV, per germline. Here the CDR3 DNA reads TGTGCCAGCAGCCTCCTGAGAAACACCATATATTTT. Translating gives CASSLLRNTIYF.

The V and J genes are TRBV10-3 and TRBJ1-5, with 10 nucleotides matching TRBD1. The germline V gene has CDR1 ENHRY and CDR2 SYGVKD. Germline trimming cut 6 bases from V and 4 bases from J; bases unmatched to any gene: 0. The CDR3 is made up of 13 amino acids. CDR3 sequence (DNA): TGTGCCATCAGGGGACAGGGGAATCAGCCCCAGCATTTT. Amino acids: CAIRGQGNQPQHF.

V and J are TRBV11-2 and TRBJ2-7, with D possibly being TRBD1 (6 bases). The germline V gene encodes CDR1 SGHAT and CDR2 FQNNGV. This CDR3 spans 14 amino acids. The germline V and J ends were trimmed by 1 base and 6 bases, with 13 bases remaining between them. The CDR3, as DNA: TGTGCCAGCAGCTTAGTGCCGACAGGCGGCGAGCAGTACTTC. Its protein is CASSLVPTGGEQYF.

J is TRBJ2-7 and V is TRBV27, with TRBD1 matching over 7 bases. CDR1 MNHEY and CDR2 SMNVEV come from the germline V gene (reference sequence). The ends lost 3 bases at V and 5 bases at J; junction bases unmatched: 10. CDR3 length: 15 amino acids. In nucleotides, the CDR3 is TGTGCCAGCAGTTTCTCCCCCCCGACAGGGAACGAGCAGTACTTC. Its translation is CASSFSPPTGNEQYF.

This chain connects TRBV28 to TRBJ1-1; D not resolved. V gave up 5 bases and J gave up 1 base, with 8 bases separating them. The germline gives CDR1 MDHEN, CDR2 SYDVKM. This CDR3 is built from 13 residues. The CDR3 protein is CASSLGPNTEAFF. The DNA of the CDR3 is TGTGCCAGCAGTCTGGGTCCGAACACTGAAGCTTTCTTT.